The clone carrying this TCR beta chain was seen more than once but under ten times. A single base separates this from a much larger clone, so it may be a read error. Indicated time point: newly diagnosed GD, antithyroid drugs for less than 3 months. Researchers made the TCR library from RNA that was extracted from PBMCs. Graves' disease diagnoses used American Thyroid Association guidelines. Germline assignment: CDR1 MDHEN and CDR2 SYDVKM. This CDR3 is built from 16 residues. The V segment lost 6 bases and the J segment 9 bases; nucleotides outside the gene matches: 18. This entry is derived from a study of regulatory T cells in long-lasting Graves disease. In building TCR beta libraries, iRepertoire HTBI primers were used together with Arm-PCR of CDR3 regions. TCRdb fed the multiplex PCR reads into MiXCR, producing one record per CDR3 protein. The table has approximately 390,000 distinct CDR3 sequences, under 20% seen once.

This sample also belongs to another study, concerning T cells in Graves' hyperthyroidism and ophthalmopathy. From that second work: The authors deemed Graves' hyperthyroidism stable absent ophthalmopathy progression within 18 months.

The receptor was isolated from a woman younger than 30 with Graves disease. The sample consisted of peripheral blood mononuclear cells (PBMCs), taken at new diagnosis, from a patient treated with antithyroid drugs. The chain is built from TRBV28 and TRBJ2-5; 8 bases are shared with TRBD2. The CDR3 spells CASRVHVAGNLGAQYF. The CDR3 nucleotides read TGTGCCAGCAGGGTACACGTAGCGGGGAACCTGGGGGCCCAGTACTTC.